These 5 T cell receptor beta chains share one sample of origin, sequenced in a study of CD8 T cells in Susac syndrome. Random-hexamer reverse transcription was applied to roughly 0.45 to 1 ug RNA. TCRdb re-called the immunoSEQ multiplex PCR reads with MiXCR, one entry per CDR3 protein. The sample lists over 150,000 distinct CDR3 sequences, about 94% seen once, with around 0.095% in the top ten. The sequenced material came from CD4+ T cells from PBMCs. These receptors originate from a human donor with Susac syndrome.

V usage is TRBV20-1 and J usage is TRBJ2-1; perhaps TRBD1 as D (5 bases). The CDR3 length is 17 residues. Trimming shortened V by 2 bases and J by 0 bases, and 17 bases separated the two germline ends. Germline V CDR1 and CDR2: DFQATT, SNEGSKA (reference sequence). The CDR3 protein is CSARQGLEWSSYNEQFF. The CDR3 DNA follows: TGCAGTGCTAGACAGGGATTGGAGTGGAGCTCCTACAATGAGCAGTTCTTC.

The rearrangement links TRBV29-1 to TRBJ2-2; D is perhaps TRBD2 (5 bases). This CDR3 spans 14 amino acids. Trimming removed 2 bases from V and 0 bases from J, with 7 bases in between. Per the germline V gene, CDR1 is SQVTM and CDR2 is ANQGSEA. This chain's CDR3 is CSVELDSNTGELFF. DNA for the CDR3: TGCAGCGTTGAACTGGACTCGAACACCGGGGAGCTGTTTTTT.

This clonotype was detected only once. J is TRBJ2-4 and V is TRBV29-1; the D is unclear. The CDR3 runs to 14 residues. Deletions cut 4 bases from V and 0 bases from J, with 10 bases between. Germline CDR1 SQVTM, CDR2 ANQGSEA. The CDR3 DNA reads TGCAGCGTTGTGGAAGACTTAGCCAAAAACATTCAGTACTTC. This codes for CSVVEDLAKNIQYF.

The V gene is TRBV6-5, the J gene TRBJ1-5; D gene uncertain. The V end lost 6 bases, the J end lost 4 bases, and 13 bases lay between the germline ends. Germline values: CDR1 MNHEY, CDR2 SVGAGI. The length of the CDR3 is 14 residues. The CDR3 region is CASRSTYSNQPQHF. CDR3 sequence (DNA): TGTGCCAGCAGGTCCACCTACTCTAATCAGCCCCAGCATTTT.

The gene calls are TRBV24-1 and TRBJ1-1; perhaps TRBD1 as D (6 bases). Germline V gives CDR1 KGHDR, CDR2 SFDVKD. The CDR3 runs 13 residues. V was trimmed by 4 bases and J by 8 bases, leaving 13 bases between them. In nucleotides, the CDR3 is TGTGCCACCAGTGACTCGCGACAGGCAGAAGCTTTCTTT. It translates to CATSDSRQAEAFF.